The next 30 T cell receptor beta chains were all read from a single sample in a study of OX40 agonist ivuxolimab in advanced cancers. The method was immunoSEQ multiplex PCR; TCRdb's version includes in-frame clones alone and lacks a portion of them. The sample shows about 37,000 clones, roughly 80% of them seen only once. The sample consisted of CD4+ or CD8+ T cells sorted from blood, taken in a trial of the OX40 agonist ivuxolimab. Receptor source: an adult with an advanced solid tumor such as melanoma, head and neck, liver or kidney cancer.

The chain has TRBV2 and TRBJ1-2; unclear D gene. The germline CDR1 and CDR2 sequences are SNHLY and FYNNEI. The CDR3 is 11 amino acids. V was clipped by 6 bases and J by 7 bases, with 9 bases between them. CDR3 coding DNA: TGTGCCAGCAGCCCCGACGCTGGCTACACCTTC. Encoded protein: CASSPDAGYTF.

The chain joins TRBV10-3 to TRBJ1-2; D may be TRBD1 (5 bases). Per germline, CDR1 ENHRY and CDR2 SYGVKD. The CDR3 runs to 14 residues. V was shortened by 2 bases and J by 3 bases, with 10 bases between the two germline ends. CDR3 residues: CAISEGGTDYGYTF. The CDR3 DNA reads as TGTGCCATCAGTGAGGGGGGTACTGACTATGGCTACACCTTC.

The chain has TRBV21-1 and TRBJ2-5. TRBV21-1 is tagged as a pseudogene. The CDR3 is made up of 14 amino acids. CDR3 nucleotide sequence: TGTGCCAGCAGCAAAGGACGGGGCCGCGAGACCCAGTACTTC. Translation gives CASSKGRGRETQYF.

The J gene is TRBJ1-2, the V gene TRBV15; D is undetermined. Trimming shortened V by 1 base and J by 4 bases, and 13 bases separated the two germline ends. Germline CDR1 reads LNHNV; CDR2 reads YYDKDF (reference sequence). The length of the CDR3 is 15 residues. The CDR3 sequence is CATSRGLTDVYGYTF. The CDR3 nucleotides are TGTGCCACCAGCAGAGGTCTGACGGACGTCTATGGCTACACCTTC. The full variable domain, with the rest looked up from reference TRBV15 and TRBJ1-2, is DAMVIQNPRYQVTQFGKPVTLSCSQTLNHNVMYWYQQKSSQAPKLLFHYYDKDFNNEADTPDNFQSRRPNTSFCFLDIRSPGLGDTAMYLCATSRGLTDVYGYTFGSGTRLTVV.

The V call is TRBV28, the J call TRBJ2-5, with a weak D call TRBD1 (6 bases). This CDR3 is 12 amino acids long. Trimming pared 9 bases from V and 5 bases from J, leaving 13 bases between. Germline V lookup: CDR1 MDHEN, CDR2 SYDVKM. The CDR3 DNA follows: TGTGCCAGTACAGGGTTGGGGGAGACCCAGTACTTC. It is translated as CASTGLGETQYF.

This clone is labeled medium-sized. Here the CDR3 reads CASSFGDRPYEQYF. Written as DNA, the CDR3 is TGTGCCAGCAGTTTTGGGGACAGACCCTACGAGCAGTACTTC. The V call is TRBV27, the J call TRBJ2-7; 7 bases are a match to TRBD1. Losses at the gene ends were 3 bases for V and 2 bases for J; bases not matched to a gene: 4. This CDR3 comprises 14 residues. Germline V gene sequence: CDR1 MNHEY, CDR2 SMNVEV (reference sequence).

In DNA form, the CDR3 reads TGCAGCGTTCGGCTGGGCAACTCTGGAAACACCATATATTTT. This codes for CSVRLGNSGNTIYF. J is TRBJ1-3 and V is TRBV29-1; D not resolved. The CDR3 runs 14 residues. CDR1 and CDR2 (germline): SQVTM, ANQGSEA. The ends were cut back, 5 bases at V and 0 bases at J, with 11 bases in the middle.

This sequence joins TRBV7-3 and TRBJ2-2; D call uncertain. V dropped 3 bases and J dropped 2 bases, with 10 bases sitting between them. Germline loops: CDR1 SGHTA, CDR2 FQGTGA. CDR3 size: 15 residues. CDR3 region: CASSLSPLNTGELFF. CDR3 coding DNA: TGTGCCAGCAGCTTGAGCCCCCTAAACACCGGGGAGCTGTTTTTT.

The chain links TRBV10-2 to TRBJ1-5, with TRBD1 matching over 9 bases. V was pared by 5 bases and J by 6 bases, with 11 bases of the junction left unmatched. CDR3 length equals 16 residues. Germline V lookup: CDR1 WSHSY, CDR2 SAAADI. The DNA for the CDR3 is TGCGCCAGCAGTATCATCGGGGGACAGGGCGGTCAGCCCCAGCATTTT. It encodes CASSIIGGQGGQPQHF.

The CDR3: CASSSNPLSYNEQFF. In DNA form, the CDR3 reads TGTGCCAGCAGTTCCAACCCTCTAAGCTACAATGAGCAGTTCTTC. V is TRBV5-5 and J is TRBJ2-1; D gene unclear. Germline loops: CDR1 SGHKS, CDR2 YYEKEE (reference sequence). V lost 5 bases and J 3 bases, leaving 15 bases between the germline ends. The CDR3 runs to 15 residues.

The chain links TRBV7-8 to TRBJ1-2; the match to TRBD1 covers 7 bases. Losses at the gene ends were 2 bases for V and 3 bases for J; bases not matched to a gene: 0. From germline, CDR1 is SGHVS and CDR2 FQNEAQ. This CDR3 has 13 residues. The CDR3 here is CASSLTGDYGYTF. In DNA form, the CDR3 reads TGTGCCAGCAGCTTAACAGGGGACTATGGCTACACCTTC.

The chain couples TRBV29-1 to TRBJ1-1, with 7 bases that match TRBD1. Germline V lookup: CDR1 SQVTM, CDR2 ANQGSEA. The CDR3 extends over 14 amino acids. J was trimmed by 1 base and V by 6 bases; bases with no gene match: 8. The CDR3 region is CSVSRTGENTEAFF. CDR3 bases: TGCAGCGTCTCCCGGACAGGAGAGAACACTGAAGCTTTCTTT.

CDR3 sequence (DNA): TGTGCCAGCAGCATCCGGGACGGGGCCTACGAGCAGTACTTC. The encoded protein is CASSIRDGAYEQYF. The chain has TRBV7-8 and TRBJ2-7; D tentatively reads TRBD1 or TRBD2 (5 bases each). The V gene lost 5 bases and the J gene lost 2 bases, with 13 bases spanning the gap. The germline gives CDR1 SGHVS, CDR2 FQNEAQ. There are 14 residues in the CDR3.

This chain links TRBV4-3 with TRBJ2-5, with 12 bases aligning to TRBD2. J gave up 4 bases and V 4 bases, and 7 bases lay outside the gene matches. Germline CDR1 is LGHNA and CDR2 is YSLEER. The CDR3 covers 16 residues. DNA for the CDR3: TGCGCCAGCAGCCCCTCTAGCGGGAGGGCCACAGAGACCCAGTACTTC. It specifies CASSPSSGRATETQYF.

Notes on this clone: A junction boundary mismatches the germline segment, possibly from a read error. The identical CDR3 is also encoded by other nucleotide sequences in the sample. This chain connects TRBV10-3 to TRBJ1-4; the D is unclear. This CDR3 spans 17 amino acids. Germline V gene lookup returns CDR1 ENHRY and CDR2 SYGVKD. The CDR3 here is CAISESNPRLANEKLFF. CDR3 coding DNA: TGCGCCATCAGTGAGTCAAACCCGAGGCTAGCTAATGAAAAACTGTTTTTT.

The rearrangement links TRBV27 to TRBJ2-7; D unclear. The CDR3 spans 13 residues. V lost 0 bases and J 9 bases, leaving 12 bases between the germline ends. In germline, CDR1 is MNHEY, CDR2 SMNVEV (reference sequence). CDR3 nucleotides: TGTGCCAGCAGTTTATCAGGTGTTTCTGGGCAGTACTTC. Translated, it gives CASSLSGVSGQYF.

The chain employs TRBV19 and TRBJ1-5; D not resolved. The V end was cut by 9 bases, the J end by 9 bases, with 18 bases between. The CDR3 extends over 13 amino acids. CDR1 and CDR2 from the germline V gene are LNHDA and SQIVND (reference sequence). In nucleotides, the CDR3 is TGTGCCAGCAACGGCCCCTCATACCGGCCCCAGCATTTT. Protein product: CASNGPSYRPQHF.

The rearrangement joins TRBV6-1 to TRBJ2-7, with D hard to call. Germline CDR1 reads MNHNS; CDR2 reads SASEGT. CDR3 length equals 13 residues. V lost 4 bases and J lost 4, with 11 bases in between. The CDR3 reads CASSAPGRYEQYF. CDR3 in DNA: TGTGCCAGCAGTGCCCCCGGAAGGTACGAGCAGTACTTC.

This sequence joins TRBV7-6 and TRBJ2-3; tentatively, D is TRBD2 (7 bases). V was cut by 1 base and J by 9 bases, with 14 bases left in between. This CDR3 has 14 residues. Germline-derived CDR1 and CDR2 are SGHVS and FNYEAQ. DNA for the CDR3: TGTGCCAGCAGCTTAGGGGGGGGACAACAGACGCAGTATTTT. This translates into CASSLGGGQQTQYF.

This sequence joins TRBV28 and TRBJ1-1; no reliable D call. In germline, CDR1 is MDHEN, CDR2 SYDVKM. Trimming took 3 bases from V and 1 from J, leaving 6 bases between them. This CDR3 has 13 residues. CDR3 nucleotide sequence: TGTGCCAGCAGTTTTTGGGGGAACACTGAAGCTTTCTTT. This encodes CASSFWGNTEAFF. The full variable domain, completed using reference TRBV28 and TRBJ1-1, is DVKVTQSSRYLVKRTGEKVFLECVQDMDHENMFWYRQDPGLGLRLIYFSYDVKMKEKGDIPEGYSVSREKKERFSLILESASTNQTSMYLCASSFWGNTEAFFGQGTRLTVV.

The CDR3 loop reads CASSKDGGQEVDGYTF. CDR3 nucleotides: TGTGCCAGCAGCAAAGACGGGGGACAGGAGGTGGATGGCTACACCTTC. This rearrangement joins TRBV9 to TRBJ1-2; 8 nucleotides align to TRBD1. The germline gives CDR1 SGDLS, CDR2 YYNGEE. With 4 bases clipped from V and 6 bases from J, the junction kept 14 bases outside the gene matches. This CDR3 has 16 amino acids.

The sample holds one count of this clone. The chain joins TRBV7-9 to TRBJ1-3, with D hard to call. CDR3 size: 16 residues. In germline, CDR1 is SEHNR, CDR2 FQNEAQ (reference sequence). With 1 base removed from V and 11 bases from J, the gap between germline ends came to 21 bases. Here the CDR3 reads CASSLVRSWEGSAIYF. DNA for the CDR3: TGTGCCAGCAGCTTAGTTCGTAGTTGGGAAGGGAGCGCCATATATTTT.

This chain uses TRBV28 with TRBJ2-5, with TRBD2 matching 12 bases. Germline-derived CDR1 and CDR2 are MDHEN and SYDVKM. The CDR3 consists of 15 residues. Germline trimming cut 4 bases from V and 6 bases from J; bases unmatched to any gene: 6. The CDR3 sequence: CASSSSGRAGKTQYF. CDR3 in DNA: TGTGCCAGCAGTTCTAGCGGGAGGGCCGGGAAGACCCAGTACTTC.

This clone was seen just once. The genes are TRBV7-2 and TRBJ2-6; no reliable D call. The CDR3 is 17 amino acids. Germline CDR1 and CDR2: SGHTA and FQGNSA. Trimming pared 1 base from V and 0 bases from J, leaving 10 bases between. Here the CDR3 DNA reads TGTGCCAGCAGCTTAGGTTCAACAGACTCTGGGGCCAACGTCCTGACTTTC. The encoded protein is CASSLGSTDSGANVLTF.

The sample holds a few counts of this clone. The gene calls are TRBV10-3 and TRBJ2-7, with D perhaps given as TRBD1 or TRBD2 (5 bases each). Germline V gives CDR1 ENHRY, CDR2 SYGVKD. The V end was cut by 6 bases, the J end by 7 bases, with 16 bases between. CDR3 length: 13 amino acids. The CDR3: CAISDGTPREQYF. CDR3 nucleotides: TGTGCCATCAGCGACGGGACCCCGCGGGAGCAGTACTTC.

This chain connects TRBV11-3 to TRBJ2-5; D tentatively fits TRBD1 or TRBD2 (5 bases each). Trimming left V 3 bases short and J 2 bases short, with 19 bases between. The CDR3 runs to 17 residues. The germline gives CDR1 SGHNT, CDR2 YENEEA. The DNA for the CDR3 is TGTGCCAGCAGCTTGGGTACTCTGGAATGGGGGCAAGAGACCCAGTACTTC. It translates to CASSLGTLEWGQETQYF.

The CDR3 bases are TGTGCCAGCAGCCTGCTTGAATGGGAATCACCCCTCCACTTT. Translation: CASSLLEWESPLHF. The chain joins TRBV7-9 to TRBJ1-6; D remains ambiguous. The CDR3 totals 14 residues. Trimming took 5 bases from V and 10 from J, leaving 15 bases between them. Germline loops: CDR1 SEHNR, CDR2 FQNEAQ (reference sequence).

The DNA of the CDR3 is TGTGCCAGCAGCCCGACTAGGGATCAGCCCCAGCATTTT. Amino acids: CASSPTRDQPQHF. The chain links TRBV2 to TRBJ1-5; unclear D gene. Trimming left V 6 bases short and J 5 bases short, with 11 bases between. Per the germline V gene, CDR1 is SNHLY and CDR2 is FYNNEI. The CDR3 sequence is 13 residues long.

V usage is TRBV27 and J usage is TRBJ2-2; D remains unclear. With 1 base removed from V and 2 bases from J, the gap between germline ends came to 17 bases. This CDR3 is 18 amino acids long. Germline V gene sequence: CDR1 MNHEY, CDR2 SMNVEV (reference sequence). In DNA form, the CDR3 reads TGTGCCAGCAGTTTATACGCCCTGGGGATCGCAAACACCGGGGAGCTGTTTTTT. It is translated as CASSLYALGIANTGELFF.

Sample share makes this clone medium-sized. The chain joins TRBV4-1 to TRBJ1-1; D is unclear. The CDR3 is 13 residues long. Germline CDR1 reads MGHRA; CDR2 reads YSYEKL. V lost 1 base and J lost 0, with 3 bases in between. As DNA, the CDR3 is TGCGCCAGCAGCCAAGGGATGAACACTGAAGCTTTCTTT. Encoded protein: CASSQGMNTEAFF.